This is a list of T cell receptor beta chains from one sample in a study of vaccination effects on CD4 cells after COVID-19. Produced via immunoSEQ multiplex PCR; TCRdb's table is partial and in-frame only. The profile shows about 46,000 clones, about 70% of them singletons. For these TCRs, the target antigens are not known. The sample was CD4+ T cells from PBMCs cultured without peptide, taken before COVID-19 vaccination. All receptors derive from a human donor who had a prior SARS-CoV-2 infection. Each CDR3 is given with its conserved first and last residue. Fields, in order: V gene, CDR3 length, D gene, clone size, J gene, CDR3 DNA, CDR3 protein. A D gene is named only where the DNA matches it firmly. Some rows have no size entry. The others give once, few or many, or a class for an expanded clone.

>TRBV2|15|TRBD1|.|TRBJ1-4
TGTGCCAGCAGTGACAGGACAGGGGGCGCAGAGAAACTGTTTTTT
CASSDRTGGAEKLFF
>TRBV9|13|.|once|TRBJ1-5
TGTGCCAGCAGCGCGGGACCGGATCAGCCCCAGCATTTT
CASSAGPDQPQHF
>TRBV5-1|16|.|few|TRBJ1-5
TGCGCCAGCAGCTTGTTCGGACAGAATAGCAATCAGCCCCAGCATTTT
CASSLFGQNSNQPQHF
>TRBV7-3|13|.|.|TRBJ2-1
TGTGCCAGCAGCTTGTCTCGGGACTCGGAACAGTTCTTC
CASSLSRDSEQFF
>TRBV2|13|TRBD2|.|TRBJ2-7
TGTGCCAGTGGGACTAGCGGGAACTACGAGCAGTACTTC
CASGTSGNYEQYF
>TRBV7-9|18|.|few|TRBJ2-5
TGTGCCAGCAGCTTACGGTGGGGCGGCGGCGAAACCCAAGAGACCCAGTACTTC
CASSLRWGGGETQETQYF
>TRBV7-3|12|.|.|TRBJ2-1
TGTGCCAGCAGCTTCGGAGGGGGTGAGCAGTTCTTC
CASSFGGGEQFF
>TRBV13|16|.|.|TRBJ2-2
TGTGCCAGCAGCTTTTATCTCTCGGGAGACACCGGGGAGCTGTTTTTT
CASSFYLSGDTGELFF
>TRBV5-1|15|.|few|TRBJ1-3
TGCGCCAGCAGCCCGGGTCCGGGGACTGGAAACACCATATATTTT
CASSPGPGTGNTIYF
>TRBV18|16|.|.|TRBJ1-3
TGTGCCAGCTCCTTAAGGGGACGGAACTCTGGAAACACCATATATTTT
CASSLRGRNSGNTIYF
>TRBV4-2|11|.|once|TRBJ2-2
TGTGCCAGCAGCCAGTCCGGGGAGCTGTTTTTT
CASSQSGELFF
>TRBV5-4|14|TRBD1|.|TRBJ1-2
TGTGCCAGCAGCCACGACAGGGGGAACTATGGCTACACCTTC
CASSHDRGNYGYTF
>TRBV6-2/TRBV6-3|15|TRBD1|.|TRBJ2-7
TGTGCCAGCAGTACGGGGACAGTTAGAAAGTACGAGCAGTACTTC
CASSTGTVRKYEQYF
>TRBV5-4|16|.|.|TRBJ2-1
TGTGCCAGCAGCGCCGGCGGGGCGAGCTCCTACAATGAGCAGTTCTTC
CASSAGGASSYNEQFF
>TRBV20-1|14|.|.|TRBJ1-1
TGCAGTGCTAGTAGGGGGGGAAGGAAAGCTGAAGCTTTCTTT
CSASRGGRKAEAFF
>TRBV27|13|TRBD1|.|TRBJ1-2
TGTGCCAGCAGTTTAAGGGGGCAGGGTGGCTACACCTTC
CASSLRGQGGYTF
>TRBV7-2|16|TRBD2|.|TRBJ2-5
TGTGCCAGCAGCCCGACTAGCGGGGGCCCTCGAGAGACCCAGTACTTC
CASSPTSGGPRETQYF
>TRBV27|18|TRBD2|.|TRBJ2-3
TGTGCCAGCAGTTTGGCGAGCGGGAGGATTACTAGCACAGATACGCAGTATTTT
CASSLASGRITSTDTQYF
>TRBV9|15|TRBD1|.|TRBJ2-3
TGTGCCAGCAGCCTGACAGGGGGTTTTGGTGTTACGCAGTATTTT
CASSLTGGFGVTQYF
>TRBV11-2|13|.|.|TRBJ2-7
TGTGCCAGCAGCCTTCAGCCGTACGGCGAGCAGTACTTC
CASSLQPYGEQYF
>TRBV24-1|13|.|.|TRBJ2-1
TGTGCCACCAGTGAAAAGGCCCACAATGAGCAGTTCTTC
CATSEKAHNEQFF
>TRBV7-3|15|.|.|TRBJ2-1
TGTGCCAGCAGCTTGAGCAGGGGGGCCTACAATGAGCAGTTCTTC
CASSLSRGAYNEQFF
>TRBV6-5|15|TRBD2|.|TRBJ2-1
TGTGCCAGCAGTTACCGGCGGGAGGGCCGAAATGAGCAGTTCTTC
CASSYRREGRNEQFF
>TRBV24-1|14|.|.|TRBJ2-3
TGTGCCACCAGTGACGCAGGGTTTACAGATACGCAGTATTTT
CATSDAGFTDTQYF
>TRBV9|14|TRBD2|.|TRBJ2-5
TGTGCCAGCAGCGACGGGGGGTACCAAGAGACCCAGTACTTC
CASSDGGYQETQYF
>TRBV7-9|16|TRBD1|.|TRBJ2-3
TGTGCCAGCAGCGACCCCATCAGGGGGCGTGCAGATACGCAGTATTTT
CASSDPIRGRADTQYF
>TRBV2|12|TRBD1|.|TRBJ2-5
TGTGCCGGCCAGGGGGCTGGGGAGACCCAGTACTTC
CAGQGAGETQYF
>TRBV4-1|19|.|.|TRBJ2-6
TGCGCCAGCAGCCCCAGAGGGTGGACTACCTCCTCTGGGGCCAACGTCCTGACTTTC
CASSPRGWTTSSGANVLTF
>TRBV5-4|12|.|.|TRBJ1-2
TGTGCCAGCAGCCTAGACAGATATGGCTACACCTTC
CASSLDRYGYTF
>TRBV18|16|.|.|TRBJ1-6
TGTGCCAGCTCACCCTCGTTCGACAGGATTAGTTCACCCCTCCACTTT
CASSPSFDRISSPLHF
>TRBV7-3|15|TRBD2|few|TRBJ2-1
TGTGCCAGCAGCTTAGATCTAGCGGGATACAATGAGCAGTTCTTC
CASSLDLAGYNEQFF
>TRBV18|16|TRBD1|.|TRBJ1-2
TGTGCCAGCTCACCATTTTCCGGGACAGGGGCCTCCGGCTACACCTTC
CASSPFSGTGASGYTF
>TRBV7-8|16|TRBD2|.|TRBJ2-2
TGTGCCAGCAGCAGTAAGCGGGGGGTCCCGGCCGGGGAGCTGTTTTTT
CASSSKRGVPAGELFF
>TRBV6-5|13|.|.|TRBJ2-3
TGTGCCAGCAGGGGACCCGCCATGGATACGCAGTATTTT
CASRGPAMDTQYF
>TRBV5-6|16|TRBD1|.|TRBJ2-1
TGTGCCAGCAGCCTGACAGGGGCCAACCTATACAATGAGCAGTTCTTC
CASSLTGANLYNEQFF
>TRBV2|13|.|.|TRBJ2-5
TGTGCCAACCCATCGGACAGCCAAGAGACCCAGTACTTC
CANPSDSQETQYF
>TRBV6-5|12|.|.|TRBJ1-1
TGTGCCAGCACCTACAGCCGAACTGAAGCTTTCTTT
CASTYSRTEAFF
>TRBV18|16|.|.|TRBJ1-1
TGTGCCAGCTCACCGACGGGGTTGGGGGCGAACACTGAAGCTTTCTTT
CASSPTGLGANTEAFF
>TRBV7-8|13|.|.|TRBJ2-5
TGTGCCAGCAGCCGGACAGAAAAAGAGACCCAGTACTTC
CASSRTEKETQYF